This is a list of T cell receptor beta chains from one sample in a study of blood T cell repertoires in COVID-19. Measured with immunoSEQ multiplex PCR; TCRdb has only the in-frame clones, and not every one. The sample has roughly 220,000 clones, almost 90% seen once. Sequencing was done on a sample of PBMCs or T cells enriched from blood (not recorded which). Receptor source: a woman aged 50 to 60 with acute COVID-19. CDR3s include the opening cysteine and the closing phenylalanine or tryptophan. A D gene is named only where the DNA matches it firmly. For some rows the clone size is stated as once, few or many, or as a class when expanded; others skip it.

j_call d_call v_call clone_size cdr3_aa cdr3_nt
TRBJ2-7 . TRBV21-1 . CASSKGTIRGSYEQYF TGTGCCAGCAGCAAAGGAACGATCCGGGGTTCCTACGAGCAGTACTTC
TRBJ2-1 . TRBV28 . CASTGGSLFYNEQFF TGTGCCAGCACAGGAGGATCCCTGTTCTACAATGAGCAGTTCTTC
TRBJ2-7 . TRBV30 . CAWSGRLLLFYEQYF TGTGCCTGGAGCGGCAGACTACTCTTATTCTACGAGCAGTACTTC
TRBJ2-2 . TRBV3-1/TRBV3-2 . CASRPGTRFGELFF TGTGCCAGCAGGCCCGGGACAAGGTTCGGGGAGCTGTTTTTT
TRBJ2-1 TRBD2 TRBV28 once CASSLPGLAGVSEQFF TGTGCCAGCAGTCTCCCGGGACTAGCGGGAGTAAGTGAGCAGTTCTTC
TRBJ2-7 . TRBV6-5 . CASSYELPPYEQYF TGTGCCAGCAGTTACGAGCTCCCACCATACGAGCAGTACTTC
TRBJ2-1 TRBD2 TRBV19 . CASSRKTSGNSYNEQFF TGTGCCAGTAGTAGAAAGACTAGCGGGAACTCCTACAATGAGCAGTTCTTC
TRBJ1-1 . TRBV28 once CASSLSGSYTEAFF TGTGCCAGCAGTTTAAGCGGCAGTTACACTGAAGCTTTCTTT
TRBJ2-7 TRBD1 TRBV28 . CASTPAGTGPYEQYF TGTGCCAGCACTCCCGCCGGGACAGGGCCTTATGAGCAGTACTTC
TRBJ2-7 TRBD2 TRBV7-2 few CASSLDGGRAYEQYF TGTGCCAGCAGCTTAGATGGCGGGAGGGCCTACGAGCAGTACTTC
TRBJ2-3 TRBD1 TRBV7-3 . CASRAGTGGTDTQYF TGTGCCAGCAGAGCCGGGACAGGGGGCACAGATACGCAGTATTTT
TRBJ2-5 TRBD2 TRBV24-1 . CATGSGAQETQYF TGTGCCACCGGTAGCGGGGCTCAAGAGACCCAGTACTTC
TRBJ1-3 . TRBV28 . CASSWRGLSGNTIYF TGTGCCAGCAGTTGGCGGGGCCTCTCTGGAAACACCATATATTTT
TRBJ1-2 . TRBV28 . CASSSQSGGPNYGYTF TGTGCCAGCAGTTCTCAATCCGGGGGGCCAAACTATGGCTACACCTTC
TRBJ1-1 . TRBV20-1 . CSASSGGGTEAFF TGCAGTGCTAGTTCGGGGGGAGGCACTGAAGCTTTCTTT
TRBJ2-7 . TRBV6-1 . CASSEHVPSAYEQYF TGTGCCAGCAGTGAACACGTTCCATCGGCCTACGAGCAGTACTTC
TRBJ2-2 . TRBV7-3 . CASSFARNTGELFF TGTGCCAGCAGCTTCGCCAGGAACACCGGGGAGCTGTTTTTT
TRBJ2-5 TRBD2 TRBV7-2 . CASSPAQGLAGETQYF TGTGCCAGCAGCCCAGCTCAGGGACTAGCGGGAGAGACCCAGTACTTC
TRBJ2-1 . TRBV7-9 . CASSLAPRNNEQFF TGTGCCAGCAGCTTAGCGCCGAGAAACAATGAGCAGTTCTTC
TRBJ1-2 . TRBV4-2 . CASSQVRAGRGYTF TGTGCCAGCAGCCAAGTTCGAGCGGGTAGGGGCTACACCTTC
TRBJ2-1 TRBD2 TRBV28 . CASSHLAGYNEQFF TGTGCCAGCAGTCACCTAGCGGGGTACAATGAGCAGTTCTTC
TRBJ2-7 . TRBV4-1 . CASSQVDTGPSYEQYF TGCGCCAGCAGCCAAGTCGATACAGGGCCCTCCTACGAGCAGTACTTC
TRBJ1-2 TRBD1 TRBV9 . CASRTGGGYGYTF TGTGCCAGTAGGACAGGGGGTGGCTATGGCTACACCTTC
TRBJ2-2 . TRBV28 . CASKAERANTGELFF TGTGCCAGTAAGGCTGAGCGGGCGAACACCGGGGAGCTGTTTTTT
TRBJ2-7 . TRBV9 . CASSVRQDFSYEQYF TGTGCCAGCAGCGTAAGGCAGGACTTCTCCTACGAGCAGTACTTC
TRBJ1-1 . TRBV7-2 . CASSSRQSVEAFF TGTGCCAGCAGCTCCCGACAGTCAGTAGAAGCTTTCTTT
TRBJ2-5 . TRBV4-1 once CASSQDPSRETQYF TGCGCCAGCAGCCAAGACCCCTCCCGAGAGACCCAGTACTTC
TRBJ2-2 TRBD2 TRBV7-3 . CASSFAGGPTGELFF TGTGCCAGCAGCTTTGCGGGAGGGCCCACCGGGGAGCTGTTTTTT
TRBJ2-5 TRBD2 TRBV7-2 . CASSFTRQGLARETQYF TGTGCCAGCAGCTTCACCCGACAGGGACTAGCGAGAGAGACCCAGTACTTC
TRBJ2-7 TRBD1 TRBV19 . CASSFTPQGALNEQYF TGTGCCAGTAGTTTCACCCCCCAGGGGGCGTTGAACGAGCAGTACTTC
TRBJ2-1 . TRBV7-3 few CASSLSWSSYNEQFF TGTGCCAGCAGCTTAAGCTGGAGCTCCTACAATGAGCAGTTCTTC
TRBJ1-1 . TRBV5-6 . CASSLGTELGAFF TGTGCCAGCAGCTTGGGTACAGAACTCGGAGCTTTCTTT
TRBJ1-5 TRBD1 TRBV30 . CAWRATGGPSRPQHF TGTGCCTGGAGGGCTACAGGGGGTCCCTCGAGGCCCCAGCATTTT
TRBJ2-7 TRBD1 TRBV27 . CASSLVQGATYEQYF TGTGCCAGCAGTTTAGTACAGGGGGCAACCTACGAGCAGTACTTC